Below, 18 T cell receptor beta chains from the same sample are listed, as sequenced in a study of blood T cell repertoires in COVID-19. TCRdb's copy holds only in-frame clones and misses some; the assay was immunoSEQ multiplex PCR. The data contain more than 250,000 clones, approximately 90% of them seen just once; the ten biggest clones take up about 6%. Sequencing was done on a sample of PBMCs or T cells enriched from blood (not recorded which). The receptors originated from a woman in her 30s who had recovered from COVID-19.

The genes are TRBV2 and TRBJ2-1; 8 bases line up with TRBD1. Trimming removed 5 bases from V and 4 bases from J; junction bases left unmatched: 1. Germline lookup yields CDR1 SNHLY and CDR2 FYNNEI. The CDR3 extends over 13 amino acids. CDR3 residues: CASSQGAYNEQFF. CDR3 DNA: TGTGCCAGCAGTCAGGGGGCGTACAATGAGCAGTTCTTC.

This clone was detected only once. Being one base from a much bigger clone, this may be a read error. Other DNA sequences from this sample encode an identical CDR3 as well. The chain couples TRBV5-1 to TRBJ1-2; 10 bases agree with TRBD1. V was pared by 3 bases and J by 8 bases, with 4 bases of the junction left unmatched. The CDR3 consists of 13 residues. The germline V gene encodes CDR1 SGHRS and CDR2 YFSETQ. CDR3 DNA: TGCGCCAGCAGCTCCGGGACAGGGGAAGGCTACACCTTC. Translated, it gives CASSSGTGEGYTF.

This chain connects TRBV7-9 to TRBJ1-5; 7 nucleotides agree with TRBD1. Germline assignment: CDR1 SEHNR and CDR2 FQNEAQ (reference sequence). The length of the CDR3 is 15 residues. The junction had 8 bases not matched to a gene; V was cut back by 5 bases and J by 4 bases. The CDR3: CASSPPGTENQPQHF. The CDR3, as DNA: TGTGCCAGCAGCCCCCCCGGGACAGAAAATCAGCCCCAGCATTTT.

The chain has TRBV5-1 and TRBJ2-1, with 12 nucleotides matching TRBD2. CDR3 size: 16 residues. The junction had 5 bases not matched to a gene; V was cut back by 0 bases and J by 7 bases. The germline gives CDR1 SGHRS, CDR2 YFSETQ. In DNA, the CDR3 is TGCGCCAGCAGCTTGGACAGACTAGCGGGGGTTAATGAGCAGTTCTTC. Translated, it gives CASSLDRLAGVNEQFF.

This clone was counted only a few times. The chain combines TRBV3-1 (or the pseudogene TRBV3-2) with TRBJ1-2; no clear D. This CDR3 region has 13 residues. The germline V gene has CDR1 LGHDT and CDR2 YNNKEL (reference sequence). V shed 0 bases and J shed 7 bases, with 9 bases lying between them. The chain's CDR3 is CASSQEVTVGYTF. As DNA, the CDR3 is TGTGCCAGCAGCCAAGAAGTTACTGTTGGCTACACCTTC.

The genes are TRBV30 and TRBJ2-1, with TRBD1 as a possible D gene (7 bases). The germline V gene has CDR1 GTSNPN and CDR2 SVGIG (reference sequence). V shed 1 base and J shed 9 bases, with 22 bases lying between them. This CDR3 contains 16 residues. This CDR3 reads CAWSAKVAGGWAEQFF. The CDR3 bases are TGTGCCTGGAGTGCTAAGGTGGCAGGGGGGTGGGCTGAGCAGTTCTTC.

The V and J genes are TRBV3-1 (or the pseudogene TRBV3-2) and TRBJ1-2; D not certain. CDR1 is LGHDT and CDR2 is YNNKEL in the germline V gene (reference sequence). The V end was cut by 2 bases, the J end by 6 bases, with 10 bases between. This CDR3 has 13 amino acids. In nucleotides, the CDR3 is TGTGCCAGCAGCCAACCCGGGTGGGATGGCTACACCTTC. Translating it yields CASSQPGWDGYTF.

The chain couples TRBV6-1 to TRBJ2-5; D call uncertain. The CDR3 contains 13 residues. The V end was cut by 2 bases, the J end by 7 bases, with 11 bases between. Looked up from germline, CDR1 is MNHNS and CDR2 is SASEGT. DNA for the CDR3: TGTGCCAGCAGTGAACTCCATGCCGGGACCCAGTACTTC. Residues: CASSELHAGTQYF.

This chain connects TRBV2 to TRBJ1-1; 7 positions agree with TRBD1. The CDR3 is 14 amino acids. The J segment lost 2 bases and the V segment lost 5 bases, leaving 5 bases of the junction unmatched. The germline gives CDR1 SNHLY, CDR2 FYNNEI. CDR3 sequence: CASSYTGVNTEAFF. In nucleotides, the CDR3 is TGTGCCAGCAGTTATACAGGGGTTAACACTGAAGCTTTCTTT.

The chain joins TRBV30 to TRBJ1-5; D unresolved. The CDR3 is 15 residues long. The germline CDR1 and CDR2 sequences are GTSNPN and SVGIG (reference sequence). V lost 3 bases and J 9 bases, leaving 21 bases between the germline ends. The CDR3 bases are TGTGCCTGGAGCCGCTCCGGGTCGGCGGATTTGCCCCAGCATTTT. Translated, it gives CAWSRSGSADLPQHF. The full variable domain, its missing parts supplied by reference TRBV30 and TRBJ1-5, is SQTIHQWPATLVQPVGSPLSLECTVEGTSNPNLYWYRQAAGRGLQLLFYSVGIGQISSEVPQNLSASRPQDRQFILSSKKLLLSDSGFYLCAWSRSGSADLPQHFGDGTRLSIL.

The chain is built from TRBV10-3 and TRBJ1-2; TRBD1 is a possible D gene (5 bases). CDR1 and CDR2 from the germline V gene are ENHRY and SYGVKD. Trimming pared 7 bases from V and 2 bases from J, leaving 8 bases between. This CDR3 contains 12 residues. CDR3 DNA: TGTGCCATCACGGAGGGGAACTATGGCTACACCTTC. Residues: CAITEGNYGYTF.

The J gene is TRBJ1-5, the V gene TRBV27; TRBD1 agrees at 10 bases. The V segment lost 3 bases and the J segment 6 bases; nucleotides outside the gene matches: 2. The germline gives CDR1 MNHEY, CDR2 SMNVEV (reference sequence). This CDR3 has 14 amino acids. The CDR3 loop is CASSFGQGGQPQHF. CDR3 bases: TGTGCCAGCAGTTTTGGACAGGGGGGTCAGCCCCAGCATTTT.

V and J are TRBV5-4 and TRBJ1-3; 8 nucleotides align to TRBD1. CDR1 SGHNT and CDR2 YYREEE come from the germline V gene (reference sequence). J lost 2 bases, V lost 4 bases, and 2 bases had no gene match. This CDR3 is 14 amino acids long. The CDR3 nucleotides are TGTGCCAGCAGCCCGGACAGGGCTGGAAACACCATATATTTT. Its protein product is CASSPDRAGNTIYF.

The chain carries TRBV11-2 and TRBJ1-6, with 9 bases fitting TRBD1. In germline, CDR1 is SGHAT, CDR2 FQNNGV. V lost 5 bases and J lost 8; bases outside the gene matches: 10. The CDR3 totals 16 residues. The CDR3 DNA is TGTGCCAGCAGCCTAAGCTCGGGACAGGGTTATTCACCCCTCCACTTT. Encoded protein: CASSLSSGQGYSPLHF.

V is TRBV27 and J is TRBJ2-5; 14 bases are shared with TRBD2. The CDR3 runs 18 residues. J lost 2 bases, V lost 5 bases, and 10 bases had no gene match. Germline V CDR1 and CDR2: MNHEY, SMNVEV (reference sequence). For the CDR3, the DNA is TGTGCCAGCAGTCCCGGGACTAGCGGGAGAGACCTACAAGAGACCCAGTACTTC. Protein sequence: CASSPGTSGRDLQETQYF.

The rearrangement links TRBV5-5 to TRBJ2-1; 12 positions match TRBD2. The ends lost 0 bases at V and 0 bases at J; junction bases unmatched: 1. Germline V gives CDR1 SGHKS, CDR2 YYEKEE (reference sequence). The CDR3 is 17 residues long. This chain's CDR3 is CASSLGLAGVSYNEQFF. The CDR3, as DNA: TGTGCCAGCAGCTTGGGACTAGCGGGGGTCTCCTACAATGAGCAGTTCTTC.

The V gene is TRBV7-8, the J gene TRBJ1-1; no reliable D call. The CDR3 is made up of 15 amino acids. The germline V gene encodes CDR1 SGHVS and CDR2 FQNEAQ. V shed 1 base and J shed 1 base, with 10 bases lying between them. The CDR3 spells CASSLGHPGNTEAFF. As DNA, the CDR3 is TGTGCCAGCAGCTTAGGGCACCCGGGGAACACTGAAGCTTTCTTT.

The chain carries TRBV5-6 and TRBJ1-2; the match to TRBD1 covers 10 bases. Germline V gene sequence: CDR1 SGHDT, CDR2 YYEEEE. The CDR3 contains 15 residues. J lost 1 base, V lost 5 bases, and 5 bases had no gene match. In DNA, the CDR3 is TGTGCCAGCAGTCTCGGGACAGGGGTTAACTATGGCTACACCTTC. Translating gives CASSLGTGVNYGYTF. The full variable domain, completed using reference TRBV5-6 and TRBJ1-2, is DAGVTQSPTHLIKTRGQQVTLRCSPKSGHDTVSWYQQALGQGPQFIFQYYEEEERQRGNFPDRFSGHQFPNYSSELNVNALLLGDSALYLCASSLGTGVNYGYTFGSGTRLTVV.